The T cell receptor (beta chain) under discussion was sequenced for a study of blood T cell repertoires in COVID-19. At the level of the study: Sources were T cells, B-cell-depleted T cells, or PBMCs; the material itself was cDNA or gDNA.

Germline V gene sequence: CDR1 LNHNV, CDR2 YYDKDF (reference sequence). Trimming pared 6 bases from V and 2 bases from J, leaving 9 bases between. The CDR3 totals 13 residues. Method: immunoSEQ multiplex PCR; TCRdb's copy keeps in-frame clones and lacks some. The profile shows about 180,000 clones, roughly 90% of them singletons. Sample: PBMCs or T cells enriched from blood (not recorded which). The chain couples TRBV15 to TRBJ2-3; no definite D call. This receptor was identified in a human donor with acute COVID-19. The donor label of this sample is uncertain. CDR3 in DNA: TGTGCCACCAGGTCCGGTCTCACAGATACGCAGTATTTT. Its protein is CATRSGLTDTQYF.